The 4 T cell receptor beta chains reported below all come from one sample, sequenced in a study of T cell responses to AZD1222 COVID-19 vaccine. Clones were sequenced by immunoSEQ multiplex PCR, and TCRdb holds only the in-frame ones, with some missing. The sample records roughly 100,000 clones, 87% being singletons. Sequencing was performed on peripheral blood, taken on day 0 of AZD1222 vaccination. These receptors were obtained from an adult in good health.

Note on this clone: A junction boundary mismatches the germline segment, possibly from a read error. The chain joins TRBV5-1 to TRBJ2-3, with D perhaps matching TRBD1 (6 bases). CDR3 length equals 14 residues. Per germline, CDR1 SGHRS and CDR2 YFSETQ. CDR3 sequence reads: CASSLGASTDTQYF. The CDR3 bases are TGTGCCAGCAGCTTGGGGGCTAGCACAGATACGCAGTATTTT. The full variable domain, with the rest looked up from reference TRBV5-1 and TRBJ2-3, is KAGVTQTPRYLIKTRGQQVTLSCSPISGHRSVSWYQQTPGQGLQFLFEYFSETQRNKGNFPGRFSGRQFSNSRSEMNVSTLELGDSALYLCASSLGASTDTQYFGPGTRLTVL.

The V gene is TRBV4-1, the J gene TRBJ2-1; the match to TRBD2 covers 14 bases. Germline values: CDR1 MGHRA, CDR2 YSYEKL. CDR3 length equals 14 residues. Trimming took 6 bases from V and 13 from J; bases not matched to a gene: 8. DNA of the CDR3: TGCGCCAGCAGGACTAGCGGGGGGGCCTCGGCCCAGTTCTTC. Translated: CASRTSGGASAQFF.

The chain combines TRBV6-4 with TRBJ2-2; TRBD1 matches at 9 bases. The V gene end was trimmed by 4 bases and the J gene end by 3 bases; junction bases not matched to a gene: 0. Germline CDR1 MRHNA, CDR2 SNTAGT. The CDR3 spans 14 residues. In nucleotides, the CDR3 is TGTGCCAGCAGTGGACAGGGGGACACCGGGGAGCTGTTTTTT. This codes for CASSGQGDTGELFF.

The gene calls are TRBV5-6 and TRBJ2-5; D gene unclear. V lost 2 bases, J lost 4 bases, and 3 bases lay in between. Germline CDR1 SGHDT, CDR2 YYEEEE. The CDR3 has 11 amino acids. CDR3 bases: TGTGCCAGCAGCTTCACAGAGACCCAGTACTTC. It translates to CASSFTETQYF.